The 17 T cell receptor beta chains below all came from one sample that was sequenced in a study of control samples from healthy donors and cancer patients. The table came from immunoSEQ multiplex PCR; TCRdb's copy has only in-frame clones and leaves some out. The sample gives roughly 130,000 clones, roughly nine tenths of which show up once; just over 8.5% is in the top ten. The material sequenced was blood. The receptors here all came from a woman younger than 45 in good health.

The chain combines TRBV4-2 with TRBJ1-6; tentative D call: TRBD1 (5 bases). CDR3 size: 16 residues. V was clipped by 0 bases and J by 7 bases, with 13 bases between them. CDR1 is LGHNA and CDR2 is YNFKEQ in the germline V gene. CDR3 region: CASSQDGDRENSPLHF. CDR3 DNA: TGTGCCAGCAGCCAAGACGGAGACAGAGAAAATTCACCCCTCCACTTT.

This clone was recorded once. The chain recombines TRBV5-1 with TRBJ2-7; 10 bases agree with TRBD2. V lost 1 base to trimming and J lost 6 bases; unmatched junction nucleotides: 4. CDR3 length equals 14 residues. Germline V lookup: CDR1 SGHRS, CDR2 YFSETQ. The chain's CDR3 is CASSLTSGIPEQYF. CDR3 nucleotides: TGCGCCAGCAGCTTGACTAGCGGGATACCCGAGCAGTACTTC.

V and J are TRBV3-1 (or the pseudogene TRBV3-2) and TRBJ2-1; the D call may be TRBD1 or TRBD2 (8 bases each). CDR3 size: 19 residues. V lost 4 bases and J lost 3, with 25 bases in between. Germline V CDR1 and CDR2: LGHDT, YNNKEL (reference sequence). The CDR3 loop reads CASSPRGLAGLGVYNEQFF. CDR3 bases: TGTGCCAGCAGCCCCAGGGGGCTAGCGGGCCTTGGGGTCTACAATGAGCAGTTCTTC.

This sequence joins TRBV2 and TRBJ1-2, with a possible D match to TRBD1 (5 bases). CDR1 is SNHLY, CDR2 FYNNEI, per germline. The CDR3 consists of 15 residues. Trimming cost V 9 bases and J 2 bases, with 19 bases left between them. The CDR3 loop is CASRYSSRENYGYTF. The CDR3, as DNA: TGTGCCAGTCGTTATTCGTCCAGGGAAAACTATGGCTACACCTTC.

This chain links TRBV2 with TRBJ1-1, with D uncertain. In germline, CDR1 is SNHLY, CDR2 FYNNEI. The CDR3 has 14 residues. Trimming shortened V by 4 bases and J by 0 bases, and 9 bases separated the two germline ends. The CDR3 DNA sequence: TGTGCCAGCAGTGGGGCGGCATTGAACACTGAAGCTTTCTTT. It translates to CASSGAALNTEAFF. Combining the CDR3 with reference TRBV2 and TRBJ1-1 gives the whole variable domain EPEVTQTPSHQVTQMGQEVILRCVPISNHLYFYWYRQILGQKVEFLVSFYNNEISEKSEIFDDQFSVERPDGSNFTLKIRSTKLEDSAMYFCASSGAALNTEAFFGQGTRLTVV.

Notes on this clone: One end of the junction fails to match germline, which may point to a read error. For the CDR3, the DNA is TGTGCCAGCCGTTACTCGCGGGTATACAATGAGCAGTTCTTC. Its protein product is CASRYSRVYNEQFF. The rearrangement uses TRBV6-6 and TRBJ2-1; D might be TRBD2 (5 bases). Germline V CDR1 and CDR2: MNHNY, SVGAGI (reference sequence). The CDR3 has 14 residues.

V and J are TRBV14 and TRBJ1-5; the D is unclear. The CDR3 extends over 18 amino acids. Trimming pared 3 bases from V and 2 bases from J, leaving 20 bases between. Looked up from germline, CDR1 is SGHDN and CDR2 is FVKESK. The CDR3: CASSHFRIRGEGNQPQHF. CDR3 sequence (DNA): TGTGCCAGCAGCCATTTCCGGATACGGGGTGAAGGCAATCAGCCCCAGCATTTT.

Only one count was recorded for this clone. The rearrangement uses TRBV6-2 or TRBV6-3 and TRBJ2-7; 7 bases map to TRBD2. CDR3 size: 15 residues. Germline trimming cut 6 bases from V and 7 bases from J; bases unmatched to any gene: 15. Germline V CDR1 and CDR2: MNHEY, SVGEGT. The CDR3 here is CASSRGERDPGEQYF. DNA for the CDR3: TGTGCCAGCAGCCGGGGGGAGCGGGACCCGGGGGAGCAGTACTTC.

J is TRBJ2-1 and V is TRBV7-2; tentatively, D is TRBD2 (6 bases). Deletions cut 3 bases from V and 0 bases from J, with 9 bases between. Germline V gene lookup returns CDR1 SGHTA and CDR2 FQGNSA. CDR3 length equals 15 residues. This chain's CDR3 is CASSFGTVSYNEQFF. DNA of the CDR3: TGTGCCAGCAGCTTCGGGACTGTCTCCTACAATGAGCAGTTCTTC.

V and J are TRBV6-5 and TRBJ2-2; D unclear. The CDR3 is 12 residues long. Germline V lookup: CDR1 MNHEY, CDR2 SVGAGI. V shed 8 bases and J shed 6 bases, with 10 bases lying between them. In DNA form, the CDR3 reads TGTGCCAGCGGATATCGAGCCGGGGAGCTGTTTTTT. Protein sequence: CASGYRAGELFF.

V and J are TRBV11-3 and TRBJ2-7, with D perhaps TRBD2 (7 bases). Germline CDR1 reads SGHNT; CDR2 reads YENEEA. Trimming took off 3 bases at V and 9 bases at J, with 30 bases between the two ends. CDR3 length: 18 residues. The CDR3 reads CASSFEGPRGPSPPVQYF. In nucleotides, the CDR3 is TGTGCCAGCAGCTTTGAAGGGCCGCGGGGGCCAAGCCCCCCGGTGCAGTACTTC.

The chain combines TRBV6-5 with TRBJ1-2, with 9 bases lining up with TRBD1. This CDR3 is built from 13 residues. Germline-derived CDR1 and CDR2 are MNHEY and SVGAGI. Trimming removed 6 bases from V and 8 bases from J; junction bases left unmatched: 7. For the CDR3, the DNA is TGTGCCAGCAGGTCGGGACAGGGAGGCGGCTACACCTTC. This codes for CASRSGQGGGYTF.

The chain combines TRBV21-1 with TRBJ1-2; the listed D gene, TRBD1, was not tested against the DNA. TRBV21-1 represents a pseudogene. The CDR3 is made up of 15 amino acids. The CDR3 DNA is TGTGCCAGCAGCAAGGGACAGGGCCTCGACTATGGCTACACCTTC. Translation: CASSKGQGLDYGYTF.

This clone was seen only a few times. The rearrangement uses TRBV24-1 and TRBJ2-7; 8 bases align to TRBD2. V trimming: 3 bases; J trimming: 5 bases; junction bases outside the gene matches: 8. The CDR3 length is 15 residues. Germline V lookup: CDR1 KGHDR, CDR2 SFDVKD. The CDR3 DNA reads TGTGCCACCAGTGATCATAGCGGGAAGCTGAACGAGCAGTACTTC. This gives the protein CATSDHSGKLNEQYF.

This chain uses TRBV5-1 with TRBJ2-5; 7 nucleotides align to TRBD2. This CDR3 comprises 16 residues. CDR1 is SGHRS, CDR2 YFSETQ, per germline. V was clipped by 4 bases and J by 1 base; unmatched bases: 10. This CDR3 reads CASSLGGGFRQETQYF. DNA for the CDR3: TGCGCCAGCAGCCTGGGGGGAGGGTTTCGCCAAGAGACCCAGTACTTC. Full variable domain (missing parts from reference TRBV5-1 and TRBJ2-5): KAGVTQTPRYLIKTRGQQVTLSCSPISGHRSVSWYQQTPGQGLQFLFEYFSETQRNKGNFPGRFSGRQFSNSRSEMNVSTLELGDSALYLCASSLGGGFRQETQYFGPGTRLLVL.

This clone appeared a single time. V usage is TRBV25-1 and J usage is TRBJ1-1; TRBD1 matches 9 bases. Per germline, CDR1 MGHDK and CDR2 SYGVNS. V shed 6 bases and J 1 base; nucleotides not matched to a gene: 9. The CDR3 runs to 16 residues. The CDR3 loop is CASRAGQGMGNTEAFF. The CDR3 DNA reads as TGTGCCAGCAGAGCGGGACAGGGCATGGGGAACACTGAAGCTTTCTTT.

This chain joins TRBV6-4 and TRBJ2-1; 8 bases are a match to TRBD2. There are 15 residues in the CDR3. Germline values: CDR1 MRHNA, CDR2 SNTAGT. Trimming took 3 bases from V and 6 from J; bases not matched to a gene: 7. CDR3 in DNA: TGTGCCAGCAGTGAGCGAGCGGGAGAGGCCAATGAGCAGTTCTTC. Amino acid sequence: CASSERAGEANEQFF.